Listed below are T cell receptor beta chains from one sample, sequenced in a study of blood T cell repertoires in COVID-19. Using immunoSEQ multiplex PCR, the repertoire was profiled, and TCRdb retains in-frame clones only, with some absent. The table lists around 250,000 clones, 86% of them singletons. Material: peripheral blood. These receptors all stem from a man younger than 30 with active or convalescent COVID-19. The CDR3 runs from the conserved cysteine through the conserved F or W. A D gene is named only where the DNA matches it firmly. Clone size is given for some rows only: seen once, a few or many times, or a class if the clone is expanded.

V gene	J gene	clone size	D gene	CDR3 protein	CDR3 DNA
TRBV3-1/TRBV3-2	TRBJ1-1	-	-	CASSQWAGFGPNTEAFF	TGTGCCAGCAGCCAGTGGGCGGGTTTCGGACCCAACACTGAAGCTTTCTTT
TRBV15	TRBJ2-1	-	TRBD1	CATSEWTGPYNEQFF	TGTGCCACCAGCGAATGGACAGGGCCCTACAATGAGCAGTTCTTC
TRBV28	TRBJ1-1	-	-	CASSSGQPNTEAFF	TGTGCCAGCAGCTCCGGACAGCCCAACACTGAAGCTTTCTTT
TRBV19	TRBJ1-1	-	-	CASSFGTLNTEAFF	TGTGCCAGTAGTTTCGGGACATTGAACACTGAAGCTTTCTTT
TRBV9	TRBJ2-3	few	-	CASSVVLRATDTQYF	TGTGCCAGCAGCGTAGTATTGAGGGCCACAGATACGCAGTATTTT
TRBV28	TRBJ2-2	once	TRBD1	CASWTGSYTGELFF	TGTGCCAGCTGGACAGGTTCCTACACCGGGGAGCTGTTTTTT
TRBV19	TRBJ1-5	-	TRBD1	CASSRTGERQPQHF	TGTGCCAGTAGCCGGACAGGGGAACGGCAGCCCCAGCATTTT
TRBV5-1	TRBJ2-7	-	TRBD1	CASSVDRDDGEQYF	TGCGCCAGCAGCGTGGACAGGGACGATGGCGAGCAGTACTTC
TRBV28	TRBJ2-7	-	-	CASSQIAYEQYF	TGTGCCAGCAGTCAGATCGCCTACGAGCAGTACTTC
TRBV11-2	TRBJ2-5	-	TRBD1	CASRSGGETQYF	TGTGCCAGCAGATCAGGGGGCGAGACCCAGTACTTC
TRBV5-1	TRBJ2-6	-	-	CASSLVLTGSGANVLTF	TGCGCCAGCAGCTTGGTCTTGACAGGATCTGGGGCCAACGTCCTGACTTTC
TRBV28	TRBJ1-2	-	-	CASSLVGGITRDYGYTF	TGTGCCAGCAGTCTGGTAGGAGGGATCACAAGGGACTATGGCTACACCTTC
TRBV24-1	TRBJ2-7	-	-	CATSDPGEGYEQYF	TGTGCCACCAGTGATCCAGGGGAGGGTTACGAGCAGTACTTC
TRBV30	TRBJ2-2	-	-	CAWSVVPDTGELFF	TGTGCCTGGAGTGTCGTCCCAGACACCGGGGAGCTGTTTTTT
TRBV18	TRBJ1-6	-	-	CASSPFTSDSPLHF	TGTGCCAGCTCACCTTTTACATCAGATTCACCCCTCCACTTT
TRBV4-3	TRBJ2-2	-	-	CASRQNLGELFF	TGCGCCAGCAGACAGAACCTCGGGGAGCTGTTTTTT
TRBV6-5	TRBJ1-6	-	-	CASSPSGGRASPLHF	TGTGCCAGCAGCCCGTCAGGCGGGAGAGCTTCACCCCTCCACTTT
TRBV19	TRBJ2-7	-	-	CASSAVAGAREQYF	TGTGCCAGTAGTGCCGTCGCGGGGGCCCGGGAGCAGTACTTC
TRBV28	TRBJ2-7	-	TRBD2	CASSPFKVGGAVVRGEQYF	TGTGCCAGCAGTCCGTTCAAAGTCGGGGGGGCCGTTGTCAGAGGCGAGCAGTACTTC
TRBV4-1	TRBJ2-1	-	-	CASSPEKVSYNEQFF	TGCGCCAGCAGCCCGGAGAAAGTCTCCTACAATGAGCAGTTCTTC
TRBV7-2	TRBJ2-5	-	TRBD2	CASSLVLAGGRETQYF	TGTGCCAGCAGCTTAGTTCTAGCGGGGGGTAGGGAGACCCAGTACTTC
TRBV5-1	TRBJ2-7	-	-	CASSLSEGYEQYF	TGCGCCAGCAGCTTGTCCGAGGGCTACGAGCAGTACTTC
TRBV19	TRBJ2-7	-	TRBD1	CASIGTGLYEQYF	TGTGCCAGTATCGGGACAGGATTATACGAGCAGTACTTC
TRBV10-3	TRBJ2-2	-	-	CAISAFRTVSTGELFF	TGTGCCATCAGTGCTTTCCGGACAGTCTCCACCGGGGAGCTGTTTTTT
TRBV6-5	TRBJ2-3	-	TRBD2	CASRSLAGGTDTQYF	TGTGCCAGCCGTAGTCTAGCGGGAGGCACAGATACGCAGTATTTT
TRBV9	TRBJ2-3	-	TRBD2	CASSALGTSGTDTQYF	TGTGCCAGCAGCGCCCTTGGGACTAGCGGCACAGATACGCAGTATTTT
TRBV2	TRBJ2-7	-	TRBD2	CASRVGLAASYEQYF	TGTGCCAGCAGAGTGGGACTAGCGGCCTCCTACGAGCAGTACTTC
TRBV5-4	TRBJ1-2	-	-	CASSLETGNGYTF	TGTGCCAGCAGCTTAGAGACGGGGAACGGCTACACCTTC
TRBV10-3	TRBJ1-2	-	-	CAISQGTIGYTF	TGTGCCATCAGTCAGGGGACAATTGGCTACACCTTC
TRBV7-9	TRBJ2-5	-	-	CASSQDYQETQYF	TGTGCCAGCAGCCAAGACTACCAAGAGACCCAGTACTTC
TRBV4-1	TRBJ2-2	-	-	CASSPRGGSNTGELFF	TGCGCCAGCAGCCCCCGGGGTGGGTCGAACACCGGGGAGCTGTTTTTT
TRBV4-1	TRBJ2-7	-	TRBD2	CASSQDVRAGEVHEQYF	TGCGCCAGCAGCCAAGATGTCCGAGCGGGGGAGGTCCACGAGCAGTACTTC
TRBV5-6	TRBJ2-7	-	-	CASSFAGSDEQYF	TGTGCCAGCAGCTTTGCGGGCAGCGACGAGCAGTACTTC
TRBV19	TRBJ1-3	-	-	CASQDKGYSGNTIYF	TGTGCCAGTCAGGACAAAGGATATTCTGGAAACACCATATATTTT
TRBV18	TRBJ1-4	-	TRBD1	CASSPATGTREKLFF	TGTGCCAGCTCCCCGGCGACAGGGACGCGTGAAAAACTGTTTTTT
TRBV18	TRBJ1-4	-	TRBD1	CASSARGNEKLFF	TGTGCCAGCTCAGCCAGGGGGAATGAAAAACTGTTTTTT
TRBV7-6	TRBJ1-4	-	-	CASSPSGIPSTNEKLFF	TGTGCCAGCAGCCCCTCAGGAATACCCTCAACTAATGAAAAACTGTTTTTT
TRBV5-1	TRBJ2-2	-	-	CASRGQGGTGELFF	TGCGCCAGCAGGGGCCAGGGCGGCACCGGGGAGCTGTTTTTT
TRBV5-1	TRBJ2-2	-	-	CASSLTRARYTGELFF	TGCGCCAGCAGCTTGACTAGGGCCAGGTACACCGGGGAGCTGTTTTTT
TRBV7-9	TRBJ2-7	-	-	CASGGYHEQYF	TGTGCCAGCGGGGGGTACCACGAGCAGTACTTC
TRBV6-6	TRBJ2-7	-	TRBD1	CASSRNPGQGLPEQYF	TGTGCCAGCAGTCGAAACCCGGGACAGGGATTACCCGAGCAGTACTTC
TRBV2	TRBJ1-5	-	TRBD1	CASTGGLNQPQHF	TGTGCCAGCACAGGGGGCCTCAATCAGCCCCAGCATTTT
TRBV6-6	TRBJ2-3	-	-	CASMASAARLDDTQYF	TGTGCCAGCATGGCTTCGGCTGCCCGACTTGACGATACGCAGTATTTT
TRBV7-9	TRBJ1-1	-	-	CASSLNWNTEAFF	TGTGCCAGCAGCTTAAACTGGAACACTGAAGCTTTCTTT